These 12 T cell receptor beta chains came from one sample sequenced in a study of cytomegalovirus exposure and HLA in healthy donors. PCR primers comprised 60 Vbeta and 13 Jbeta primers. Measured with immunoSEQ multiplex PCR; TCRdb has only the in-frame clones, and not every one. Found here are about 37,000 clones, just under 75% of them singletons; the top ten hold roughly 6%. The specimen sequenced was PBMCs. These receptors were collected from a man aged 25 to 40 in good health and CMV-seronegative.

This sequence joins TRBV23-1 and TRBJ1-5; 10 nucleotides match TRBD1. TRBV23-1 is recorded as an ORF, its role being uncertain. This CDR3 has 16 residues. V trimming: 6 bases; J trimming: 5 bases; junction bases outside the gene matches: 10. Here the CDR3 DNA reads TGCGCCAGCAGCCCCCGGGAGACAGGGGGCGATCAGCCCCAGCATTTT. It is translated as CASSPRETGGDQPQHF.

The rearrangement uses TRBV19 and TRBJ2-2; a weak D match, TRBD1 (8 bases). From germline, CDR1 is LNHDA and CDR2 SQIVND (reference sequence). Trimming removed 5 bases from V and 5 bases from J, with 15 bases in between. The CDR3 has 15 residues. CDR3 coding DNA: TGTGCCAGTAGTCAAACACAGGGGGGGACCGGGGAGCTGTTTTTT. As protein: CASSQTQGGTGELFF.

The chain recombines TRBV30 with TRBJ2-2, with D tentatively TRBD1 (5 bases). CDR3 length: 14 residues. With 2 bases removed from V and 4 bases from J, the gap between germline ends came to 11 bases. Germline V gene sequence: CDR1 GTSNPN, CDR2 SVGIG (reference sequence). The CDR3 is CAWSSQGFTGELFF. CDR3 DNA sequence: TGTGCCTGGAGTTCTCAGGGCTTCACCGGGGAGCTGTTTTTT.

This chain links TRBV30 with TRBJ2-5; 12 bases map to TRBD1. CDR1 is GTSNPN and CDR2 is SVGIG in the germline V gene (reference sequence). The CDR3 totals 15 residues. Unmatched junction bases numbered 5, after V lost 1 base and J lost 5 bases. The CDR3 sequence: CAWSEGQGAWETQYF. CDR3 bases: TGTGCCTGGAGTGAGGGACAGGGGGCTTGGGAGACCCAGTACTTC.

The V gene is TRBV6-5, the J gene TRBJ1-1, with a possible D match to TRBD1 (6 bases). The V gene lost 2 bases and the J gene lost 11 bases, with 21 bases spanning the gap. This CDR3 is built from 15 residues. CDR1 and CDR2 (germline): MNHEY, SVGAGI. DNA for the CDR3: TGTGCCAGCAGTTACACCAAATCGGGAGGGGGTGACGCTTTCTTT. This encodes CASSYTKSGGGDAFF.

The V gene is TRBV6-4, the J gene TRBJ1-5; D unclear. The germline gives CDR1 MRHNA, CDR2 SNTAGT. The CDR3 is 15 residues long. V lost 4 bases, J lost 0 bases, and 10 bases lay in between. In DNA form, the CDR3 reads TGTGCCAGCAGTGGGGCTCCGTATAGCAATCAGCCCCAGCATTTT. This encodes CASSGAPYSNQPQHF.

The rearrangement uses TRBV4-1 and TRBJ2-1; 14 bases fit TRBD2. Germline V gives CDR1 MGHRA, CDR2 YSYEKL. The J segment lost 0 bases and the V segment lost 4 bases, leaving 2 bases of the junction unmatched. This CDR3 has 17 residues. CDR3 sequence (DNA): TGCGCCAGCAGCCCCGGGACTAGCGGGAGCTCCTACAATGAGCAGTTCTTC. Amino acid sequence: CASSPGTSGSSYNEQFF.

This rearrangement joins TRBV10-1 to TRBJ1-6; D unclear. The germline gives CDR1 WNHNN, CDR2 SYGVQD (reference sequence). V was trimmed by 1 base and J by 7 bases, leaving 8 bases between them. This CDR3 is 14 amino acids long. The CDR3 DNA sequence: TGCGCCAGCAGTGAGTATACGAGCAATTCACCCCTCCACTTT. Amino acid sequence: CASSEYTSNSPLHF.

The chain joins TRBV9 to TRBJ1-6; possibly TRBD1 for D (6 bases). Trimming took off 0 bases at V and 5 bases at J, with 9 bases between the two ends. From germline, CDR1 is SGDLS and CDR2 YYNGEE. The CDR3 has 15 amino acids. CDR3 in DNA: TGTGCCAGCAGCGTAGACCACAGGGATAATTCACCCCTCCACTTT. It specifies CASSVDHRDNSPLHF.

V is TRBV2 and J is TRBJ2-3, with D tentatively TRBD2 (6 bases). CDR3 length equals 15 residues. Germline CDR1 reads SNHLY; CDR2 reads FYNNEI. V gave up 3 bases and J gave up 5 bases, with 15 bases separating them. The CDR3 DNA follows: TGTGCCAGCAGTGATGGGAAAGGGCGGGGAGATACGCAGTATTTT. Its protein is CASSDGKGRGDTQYF.

The table lists this clone with a count of one. J is TRBJ2-7 and V is TRBV5-1; D may be TRBD1 (10 bases). Germline V lookup: CDR1 SGHRS, CDR2 YFSETQ. Between the trimmed V and J ends, which lost 3 bases and 1 base, there was a span of 20 bases. The CDR3 runs 17 residues. In nucleotides, the CDR3 is TGCGCCAGCAGCTCCAGACAGGGGGCGGGAGGGTCCTACGAGCAGTACTTC. Translated: CASSSRQGAGGSYEQYF.

This clone was observed a few times. The chain joins TRBV14 to TRBJ1-5, with D possibly matching TRBD1 (5 bases). Germline assignment: CDR1 SGHDN and CDR2 FVKESK. The length of the CDR3 is 15 residues. Trimming removed 4 bases at V and 0 bases at J, with 10 bases between. DNA for the CDR3: TGTGCCAGCAGCCGGGGGGGAGGTAGCAATCAGCCCCAGCATTTT. Translating gives CASSRGGGSNQPQHF.